The T cell receptor (beta chain) under discussion was sequenced for a study of vaccination and CD4 T cells after COVID-19. Study in general: Cultures serving as controls received a peptide pool (CEFX or HIV-1 Nef) or no peptide.

The CDR3 is 15 amino acids. V was trimmed by 2 bases and J by 1 base, leaving 12 bases between them. From germline, CDR1 is SGHTA and CDR2 FQGNSA. Comments on this clonotype: Its matching antigen is unknown.

The Oncomine TCR Beta short-read assay was what sequenced the DNA obtained from cultured CD4+ T cells. TCRdb recomputed calls from the PCR reads with MiXCR, one row per CDR3 protein. The data contain approximately 19,000 distinct CDR3 sequences, 53% of them singletons. This sample's treatment: 10-day PBMC culture with coronavirus spike peptide pools or control peptides (ViraFEST assay). The V and J genes are TRBV7-2 and TRBJ2-7, with a possible D match to TRBD1 (6 bases). This receptor was identified in a human donor who had recovered from COVID-19. Sequencing used CD4+ T cells from blood, cultured in vitro, obtained before SARS-CoV-2 vaccination. The CDR3 loop reads CASSLSPTGSYEQYF. CDR3 nucleotide sequence: TGTGCCAGCAGCTTATCCCCCACAGGGTCCTACGAGCAGTACTTC.